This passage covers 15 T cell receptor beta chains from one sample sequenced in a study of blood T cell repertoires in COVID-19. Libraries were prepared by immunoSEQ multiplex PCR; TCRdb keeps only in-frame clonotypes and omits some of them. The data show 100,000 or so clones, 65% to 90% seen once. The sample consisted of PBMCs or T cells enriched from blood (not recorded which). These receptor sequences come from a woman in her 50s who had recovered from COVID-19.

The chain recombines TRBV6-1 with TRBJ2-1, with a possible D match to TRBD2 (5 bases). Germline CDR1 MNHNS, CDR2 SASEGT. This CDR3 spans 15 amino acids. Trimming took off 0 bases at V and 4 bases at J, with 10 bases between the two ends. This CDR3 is CASSEARGSYNEQFF. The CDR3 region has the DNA TGTGCCAGCAGTGAAGCCCGGGGAAGTTACAATGAGCAGTTCTTC.

CDR3 nucleotides: TGTGCCACCAGTGATTCGGAGAACAATCAGCCCCAGCATTTT. Residues: CATSDSENNQPQHF. The chain couples TRBV24-1 to TRBJ1-5; D is undetermined. The CDR3 is 14 residues long. Germline loops: CDR1 KGHDR, CDR2 SFDVKD. V was pared by 2 bases and J by 3 bases, with 7 bases between.

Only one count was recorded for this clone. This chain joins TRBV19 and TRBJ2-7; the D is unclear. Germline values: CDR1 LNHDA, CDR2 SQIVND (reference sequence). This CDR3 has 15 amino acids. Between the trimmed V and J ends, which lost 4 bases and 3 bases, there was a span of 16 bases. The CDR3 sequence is CASSRYGYEDYEQYF. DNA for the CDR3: TGTGCCAGTAGTAGGTACGGCTATGAGGACTACGAGCAGTACTTC.

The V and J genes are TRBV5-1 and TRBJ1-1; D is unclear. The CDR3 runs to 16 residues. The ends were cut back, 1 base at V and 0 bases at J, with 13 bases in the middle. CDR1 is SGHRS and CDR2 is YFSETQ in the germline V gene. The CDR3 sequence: CASSLRRANMNTEAFF. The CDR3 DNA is TGCGCCAGCAGCTTGAGGAGAGCTAACATGAACACTGAAGCTTTCTTT.

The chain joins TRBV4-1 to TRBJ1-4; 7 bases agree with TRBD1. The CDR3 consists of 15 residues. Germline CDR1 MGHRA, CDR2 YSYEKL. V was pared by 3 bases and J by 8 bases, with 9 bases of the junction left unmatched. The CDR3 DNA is TGCGCCAGCAGCCAGCCCGACAGGGCTATCGAAAAACTGTTTTTT. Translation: CASSQPDRAIEKLFF.

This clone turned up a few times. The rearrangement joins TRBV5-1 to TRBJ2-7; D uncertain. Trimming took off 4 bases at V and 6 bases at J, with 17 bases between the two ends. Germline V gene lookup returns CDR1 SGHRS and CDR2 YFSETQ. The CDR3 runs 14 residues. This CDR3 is CASSRMESGSEQYF. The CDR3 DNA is TGCGCCAGCAGCCGGATGGAGAGTGGCTCCGAGCAGTACTTC.

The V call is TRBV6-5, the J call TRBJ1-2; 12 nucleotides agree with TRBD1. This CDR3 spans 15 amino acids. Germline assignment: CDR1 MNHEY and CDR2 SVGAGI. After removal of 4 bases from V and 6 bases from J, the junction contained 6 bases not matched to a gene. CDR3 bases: TGTGCCAGCAGTTCGGGACAGGGGGCAACAGATGGCTACACCTTC. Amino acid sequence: CASSSGQGATDGYTF.

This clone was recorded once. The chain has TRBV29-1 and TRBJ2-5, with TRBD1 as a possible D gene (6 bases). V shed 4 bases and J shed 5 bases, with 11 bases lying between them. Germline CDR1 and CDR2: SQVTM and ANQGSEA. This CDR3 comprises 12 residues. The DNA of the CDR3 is TGCAGCGTTGTTCCGAGGGGGGAGACCCAGTACTTC. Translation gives CSVVPRGETQYF.

The CDR3 region is CASSPRRGTGRNTGELFF. The CDR3 region has the DNA TGTGCCAGCAGCCCACGACGGGGGACAGGGAGAAACACCGGGGAGCTGTTTTTT. The chain employs TRBV9 and TRBJ2-2; TRBD1 matches at 9 bases. CDR1 SGDLS and CDR2 YYNGEE come from the germline V gene. The CDR3 extends over 18 amino acids. The trim removed 4 bases at V and 2 bases at J, leaving 12 bases unmatched. Complete variable domain (other parts from reference TRBV9 and TRBJ2-2): DSGVTQTPKHLITATGQRVTLRCSPRSGDLSVYWYQQSLDQGLQFLIQYYNGEERAKGNILERFSAQQFPDLHSELNLSSLELGDSALYFCASSPRRGTGRNTGELFFGEGSRLTVL.

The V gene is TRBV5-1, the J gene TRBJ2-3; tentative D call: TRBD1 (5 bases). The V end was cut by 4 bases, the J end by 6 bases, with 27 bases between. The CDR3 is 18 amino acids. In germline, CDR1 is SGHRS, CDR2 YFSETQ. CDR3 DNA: TGCGCCAGCAGCCGAGCCTACTTTTCGAGTGGGGCACCGGATACGCAGTATTTT. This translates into CASSRAYFSSGAPDTQYF.

The CDR3 DNA is TGTGCCAGCAGTGAATCGGCGGGGGCGATGCATGAGCAGTTCTTC. The encoded protein is CASSESAGAMHEQFF. The chain employs TRBV2 and TRBJ2-1; tentative D call: TRBD2 (7 bases). The germline V gene has CDR1 SNHLY and CDR2 FYNNEI. Between the trimmed V and J ends, which lost 2 bases and 8 bases, there was a span of 16 bases. The length of the CDR3 is 15 residues.

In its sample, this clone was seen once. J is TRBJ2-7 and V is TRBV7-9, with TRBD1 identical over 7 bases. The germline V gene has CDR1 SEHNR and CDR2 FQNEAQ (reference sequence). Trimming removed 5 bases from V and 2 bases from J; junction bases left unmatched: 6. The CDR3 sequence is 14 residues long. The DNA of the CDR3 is TGTGCCAGCAGCCCCCCGACAGGGACCTACGAGCAGTACTTC. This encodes CASSPPTGTYEQYF.

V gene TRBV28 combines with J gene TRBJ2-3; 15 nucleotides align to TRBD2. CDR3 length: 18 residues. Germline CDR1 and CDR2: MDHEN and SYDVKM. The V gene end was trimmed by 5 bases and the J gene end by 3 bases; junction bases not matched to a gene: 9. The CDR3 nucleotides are TGTGCCAGCAGTCTTCCGGGACTAGCGGGGGGTGGAACAGATACGCAGTATTTT. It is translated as CASSLPGLAGGGTDTQYF.

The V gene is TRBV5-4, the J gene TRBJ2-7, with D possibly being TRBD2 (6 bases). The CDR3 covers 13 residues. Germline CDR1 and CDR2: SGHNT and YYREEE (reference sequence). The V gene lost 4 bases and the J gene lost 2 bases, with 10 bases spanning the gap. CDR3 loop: CASSPEGTYEQYF. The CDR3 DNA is TGTGCCAGCAGCCCGGAGGGTACCTACGAGCAGTACTTC.

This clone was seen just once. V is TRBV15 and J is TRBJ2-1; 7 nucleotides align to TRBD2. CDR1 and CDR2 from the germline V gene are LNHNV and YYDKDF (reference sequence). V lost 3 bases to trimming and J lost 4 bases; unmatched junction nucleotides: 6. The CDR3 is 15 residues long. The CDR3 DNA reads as TGTGCCACCAGCAGGACAATGGGGGGGTACAATGAGCAGTTCTTC. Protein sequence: CATSRTMGGYNEQFF. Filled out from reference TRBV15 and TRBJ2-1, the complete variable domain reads DAMVIQNPRYQVTQFGKPVTLSCSQTLNHNVMYWYQQKSSQAPKLLFHYYDKDFNNEADTPDNFQSRRPNTSFCFLDIRSPGLGDTAMYLCATSRTMGGYNEQFFGPGTRLTVL.